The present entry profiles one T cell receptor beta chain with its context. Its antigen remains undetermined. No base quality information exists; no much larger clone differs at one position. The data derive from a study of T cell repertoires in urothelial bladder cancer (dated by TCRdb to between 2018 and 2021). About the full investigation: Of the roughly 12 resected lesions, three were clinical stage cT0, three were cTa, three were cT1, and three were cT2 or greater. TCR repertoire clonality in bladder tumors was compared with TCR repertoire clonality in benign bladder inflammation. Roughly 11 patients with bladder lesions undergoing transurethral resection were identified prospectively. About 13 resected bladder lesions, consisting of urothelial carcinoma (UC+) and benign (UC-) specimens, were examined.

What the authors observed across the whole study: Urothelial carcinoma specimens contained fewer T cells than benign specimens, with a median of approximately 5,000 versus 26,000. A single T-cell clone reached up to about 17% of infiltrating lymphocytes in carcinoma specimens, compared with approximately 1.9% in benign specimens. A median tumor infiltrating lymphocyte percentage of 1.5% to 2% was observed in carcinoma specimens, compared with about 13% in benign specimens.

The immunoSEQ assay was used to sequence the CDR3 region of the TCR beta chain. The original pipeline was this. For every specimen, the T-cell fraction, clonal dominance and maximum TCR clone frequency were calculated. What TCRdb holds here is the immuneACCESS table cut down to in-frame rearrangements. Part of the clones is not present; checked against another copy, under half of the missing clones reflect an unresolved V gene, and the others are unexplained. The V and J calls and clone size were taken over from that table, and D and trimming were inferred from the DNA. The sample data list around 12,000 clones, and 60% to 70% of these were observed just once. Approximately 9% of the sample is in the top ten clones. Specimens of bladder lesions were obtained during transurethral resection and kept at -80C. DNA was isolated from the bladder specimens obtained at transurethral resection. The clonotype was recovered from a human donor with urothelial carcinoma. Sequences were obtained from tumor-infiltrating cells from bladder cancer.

This receptor has the CDR3 CAWSTLDRAAFF. The nucleotide sequence is given as TGTGCCTGGAGTACCCTTGACAGGGCAGCTTTCTTT. The chain employs TRBV30 and TRBJ1-1, with TRBD1 identical over 7 junction bases. From V the trimming removes 2 bases and from J it removes 10 bases, while the gene matches leave 7 bases of the junction unaccounted for. From cysteine to phenylalanine, the CDR3 is 12 amino acids long. The CDR3 DNA has 36 bases and is translated from base 1. The CDR1 and CDR2 encoded by the germline V gene (reference sequence) are GTSNPN and SVGIG.